Listed below are T cell receptor beta chains from one sample, sequenced in a study of spatial heterogeneity in lung cancer. Each CDR3 protein gets one entry after TCRdb re-called the 5' RACE reads with MiXCR. This table holds around 25,000 distinct CDR3 sequences, 9.5% to 15% found once. Sequenced here: PBMCs, sampled at surgery. The receptors were gathered from a female donor with early-stage non-small cell lung cancer. CDR3s include the opening cysteine and the closing phenylalanine or tryptophan. The order of the fields is D gene, V gene, clone size, J gene, CDR3 DNA, CDR3 protein. D genes are given only for firm matches. The size field reads once, few or many counts, or a class when the clone is expanded.

>.|TRBV27|many|TRBJ1-1
TGTGCCAGCAGTTTACAGAGTTCGACCAACACTGAAGCTTTCTTT
CASSLQSSTNTEAFF
>.|TRBV28|many|TRBJ2-1
TGTGCCAGCAGCTCAAGGTCGCACAATGAGCAGTTCTTC
CASSSRSHNEQFF
>.|TRBV20-1|many|TRBJ2-3
TGCAGTGCTAGTAGGGGCGATACGCAGTATTTT
CSASRGDTQYF
>.|TRBV20-1|many|TRBJ2-1
TGCAGTGCTAGTAAAAACAATGAGCAGTTCTTC
CSASKNNEQFF
>TRBD1|TRBV6-6|few|TRBJ2-3
TGTGCCACAATGAGAGACAGGGCAAAGGATACGCAGTATTTT
CATMRDRAKDTQYF
>.|TRBV27|many|TRBJ2-1
TGTGCCAGCAGTTATACTAGACGACCCAATGAGCAGTTCTTC
CASSYTRRPNEQFF
>TRBD1|TRBV28|many|TRBJ2-4
TGTGCCAGCAGTTTTTTTTATGGGGACAGGGGTTACGATATAGCCAAAAACATTCAGTACTTC
CASSFFYGDRGYDIAKNIQYF
>.|TRBV7-3|few|TRBJ2-7
TGTGCCAGCAGCCCATCCCAAGGGGTCTACGAGCAGTACTTC
CASSPSQGVYEQYF
>TRBD2|TRBV20-1|many|TRBJ2-5
TGCAGTGCCCTAGCGGGGGAGACCCAGTACTTC
CSALAGETQYF
>TRBD2|TRBV9|few|TRBJ2-7
TGTGCCAGCAGCCTGCGGCGGGAGCCCACCTACGAGCAGTACTTC
CASSLRREPTYEQYF
>.|TRBV5-1|many|TRBJ1-5
TGCGCCAGCAGCTTTACGGCAGGAGTAAATCAGCCCCAGCATTTT
CASSFTAGVNQPQHF